This T cell receptor (beta chain) stems from a study of CD8 T cells in Susac syndrome. It was with random hexamers that roughly 0.5 to 1 ug RNA was reverse transcribed. TCRdb re-analysed the immunoSEQ multiplex PCR reads in MiXCR, keeping a single row per CDR3 protein. Of approximately 49,000 distinct CDR3 sequences in the sample, roughly 94% were seen once. V was shortened by 2 bases and J by 5 bases, with 10 bases between the two germline ends. Germline loops: CDR1 MNHEY, CDR2 SMNVEV (reference sequence). The CDR3 runs to 13 residues. The CD8+ and CD4+ T cells were isolated magnetically using a negative isolation approach, whereas the TEMRA cells were enriched by FACS.

The sequence derives from a human donor with Susac syndrome. The chain uses TRBV27 and TRBJ2-7, with a weak D call TRBD1 (6 bases). Sequenced: CD8+ T cells from PBMCs. The DNA of the CDR3 is TGTGCCAGCAGTTTAACCAGGGGCCACGAGCAGTACTTC. Protein sequence: CASSLTRGHEQYF.